This TCR beta chain was recovered during a study of blood T cell repertoires in COVID-19. Overall study context: Sites across the United States, Italy and Spain contributed samples from acute and convalescent COVID-19.

The protocol was immunoSEQ multiplex PCR, while the TCRdb copy is restricted to in-frame clones and leaves out a portion. Here the sample spans about 180,000 clones, about 78% being singletons. The CDR3 is made up of 14 amino acids. Trimming removed 5 bases from V and 7 bases from J; junction bases left unmatched: 7. Per germline, CDR1 SGHTA and CDR2 FQGNSA. The chain is built from TRBV7-2 and TRBJ1-5; 8 nucleotides agree with TRBD1. Sequencing was done on a sample of PBMCs or T cells enriched from blood (not recorded which). This receptor was identified in a woman in her fifties or sixties who had recovered from COVID-19. The DNA of the CDR3 is TGTGCCAGCAGCCTAGGGGGACAGGAACAGCCCCAGCATTTT. As protein: CASSLGGQEQPQHF.